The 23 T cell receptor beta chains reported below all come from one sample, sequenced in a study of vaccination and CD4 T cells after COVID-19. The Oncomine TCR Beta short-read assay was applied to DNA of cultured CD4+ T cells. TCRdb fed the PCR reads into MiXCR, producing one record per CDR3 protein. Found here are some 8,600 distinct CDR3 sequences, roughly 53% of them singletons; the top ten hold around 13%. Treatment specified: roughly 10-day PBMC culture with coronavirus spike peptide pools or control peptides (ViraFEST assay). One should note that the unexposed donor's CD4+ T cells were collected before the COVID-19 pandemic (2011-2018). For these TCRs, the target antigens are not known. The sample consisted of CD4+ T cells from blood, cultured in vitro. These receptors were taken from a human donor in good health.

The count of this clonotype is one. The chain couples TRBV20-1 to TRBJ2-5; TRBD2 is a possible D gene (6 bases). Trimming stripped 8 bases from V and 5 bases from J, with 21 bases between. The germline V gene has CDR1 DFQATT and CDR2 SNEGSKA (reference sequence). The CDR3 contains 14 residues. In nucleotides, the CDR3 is TGCAGTTCCAAAGAGGCGGGGATTCGGGAGACCCAGTACTTC. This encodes CSSKEAGIRETQYF.

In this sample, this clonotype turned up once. The CDR3, as DNA: TGCAGTGCGGCCGTGTCAGAGAATCAGCCCCAGCATTTT. Translating it yields CSAAVSENQPQHF. The chain has TRBV20-1 and TRBJ1-5; D call uncertain. The CDR3 loop spans 13 amino acids. Germline-derived CDR1 and CDR2 are DFQATT and SNEGSKA (reference sequence). The germline V and J ends were trimmed by 6 bases and 4 bases, with 13 bases remaining between them.

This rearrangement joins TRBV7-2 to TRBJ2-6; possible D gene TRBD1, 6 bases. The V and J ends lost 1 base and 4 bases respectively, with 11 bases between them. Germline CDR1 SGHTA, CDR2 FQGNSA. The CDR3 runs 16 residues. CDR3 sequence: CASSLVGGSGANVLTF. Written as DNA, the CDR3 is TGTGCCAGCAGCTTAGTAGGGGGATCCGGGGCCAACGTCCTGACTTTC.

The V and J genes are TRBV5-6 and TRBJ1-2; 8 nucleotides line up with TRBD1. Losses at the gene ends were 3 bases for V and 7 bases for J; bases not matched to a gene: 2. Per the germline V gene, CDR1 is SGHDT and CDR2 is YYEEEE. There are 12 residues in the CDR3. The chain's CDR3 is CASSWGQVGYTF. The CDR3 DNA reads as TGTGCCAGCAGCTGGGGACAGGTTGGCTACACCTTC.

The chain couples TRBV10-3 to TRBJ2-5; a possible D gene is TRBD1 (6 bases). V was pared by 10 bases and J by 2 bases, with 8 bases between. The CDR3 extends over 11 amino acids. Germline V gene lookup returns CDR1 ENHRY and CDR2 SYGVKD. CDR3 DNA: TGTGCCAGCGGACAGCAAGAGACCCAGTACTTC. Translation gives CASGQQETQYF.

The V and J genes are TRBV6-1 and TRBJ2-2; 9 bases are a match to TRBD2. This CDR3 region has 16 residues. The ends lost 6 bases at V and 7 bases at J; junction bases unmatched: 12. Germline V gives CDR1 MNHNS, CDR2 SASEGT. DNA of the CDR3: TGTGCCAGCAGAGGGTCGGCGGGAGGGCCGGGCGGGGAGCTGTTTTTT. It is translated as CASRGSAGGPGGELFF.

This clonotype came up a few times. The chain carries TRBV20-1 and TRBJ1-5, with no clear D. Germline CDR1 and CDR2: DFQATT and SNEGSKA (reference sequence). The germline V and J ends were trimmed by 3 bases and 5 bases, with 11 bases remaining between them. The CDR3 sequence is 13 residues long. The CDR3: CSASRTKDQPQHF. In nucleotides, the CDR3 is TGCAGTGCTAGTAGGACCAAAGATCAGCCCCAGCATTTT.

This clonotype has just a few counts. CDR3 amino acids: CASSFVPRPRTNTGELFF. The CDR3 nucleotides are TGTGCCAGCAGTTTCGTTCCTCGTCCCAGGACCAACACCGGGGAGCTGTTTTTT. V usage is TRBV27 and J usage is TRBJ2-2; the D is unclear. This CDR3 region has 18 residues. V gave up 3 bases and J gave up 2 bases, with 19 bases separating them. Germline V lookup: CDR1 MNHEY, CDR2 SMNVEV (reference sequence).

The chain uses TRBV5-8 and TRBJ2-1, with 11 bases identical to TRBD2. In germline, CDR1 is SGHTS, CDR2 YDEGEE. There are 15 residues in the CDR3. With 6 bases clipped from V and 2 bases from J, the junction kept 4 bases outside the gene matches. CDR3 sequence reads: CASTSGGLAYNEQFF. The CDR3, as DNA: TGTGCCAGCACTAGCGGGGGGTTGGCCTACAATGAGCAGTTCTTC. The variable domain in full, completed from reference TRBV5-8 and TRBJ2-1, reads EAGVTQSPTHLIKTRGQQATLRCSPISGHTSVYWYQQALGLGLQFLLWYDEGEERNRGNFPPRFSGRQFPNYSSELNVNALELEDSALYLCASTSGGLAYNEQFFGPGTRLTVL.

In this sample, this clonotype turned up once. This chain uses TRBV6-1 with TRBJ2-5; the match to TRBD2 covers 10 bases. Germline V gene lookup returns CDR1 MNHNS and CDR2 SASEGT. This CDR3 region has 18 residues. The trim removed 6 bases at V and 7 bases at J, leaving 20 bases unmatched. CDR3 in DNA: TGTGCCAGCAGCCGCCAAGTCTCACTAGCGGGGCTCTCCGTGACCCAGTACTTC. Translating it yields CASSRQVSLAGLSVTQYF.

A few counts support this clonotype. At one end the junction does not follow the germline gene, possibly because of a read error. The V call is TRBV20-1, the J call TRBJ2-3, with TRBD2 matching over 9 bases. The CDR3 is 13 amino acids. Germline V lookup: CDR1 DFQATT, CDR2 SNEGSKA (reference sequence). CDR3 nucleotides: TGCAGTGCCATTAGCGGGAGCAAAGATACGCAGTATTTT. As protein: CSAISGSKDTQYF.

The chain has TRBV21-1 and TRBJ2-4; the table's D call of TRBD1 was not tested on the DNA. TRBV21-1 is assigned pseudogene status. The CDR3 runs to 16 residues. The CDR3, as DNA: TGTGCCAGCAGCAGAAAGGGGGTCGGTACCAAAAACATTCAGTACTTC. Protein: CASSRKGVGTKNIQYF.

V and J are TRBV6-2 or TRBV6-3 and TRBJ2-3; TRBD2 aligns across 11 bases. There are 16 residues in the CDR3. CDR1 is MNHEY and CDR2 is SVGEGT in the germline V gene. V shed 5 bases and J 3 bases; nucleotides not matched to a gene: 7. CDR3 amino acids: CASSQNSGGATDTQYF. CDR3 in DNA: TGTGCCAGCAGTCAAAATAGCGGGGGGGCGACAGATACGCAGTATTTT.

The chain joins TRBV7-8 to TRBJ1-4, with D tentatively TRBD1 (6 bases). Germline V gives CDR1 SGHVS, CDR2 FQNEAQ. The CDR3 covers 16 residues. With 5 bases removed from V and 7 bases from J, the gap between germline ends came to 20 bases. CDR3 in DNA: TGTGCCAGCAGCCACTCTAGACTGACAGGAGGTGAAAAACTGTTTTTT. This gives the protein CASSHSRLTGGEKLFF.

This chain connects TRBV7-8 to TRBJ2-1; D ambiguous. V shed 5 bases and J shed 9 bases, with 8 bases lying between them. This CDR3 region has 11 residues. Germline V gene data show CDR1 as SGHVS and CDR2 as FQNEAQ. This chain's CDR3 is CASSPHVEQFF. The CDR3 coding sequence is TGTGCCAGCAGCCCCCACGTTGAGCAGTTCTTC.

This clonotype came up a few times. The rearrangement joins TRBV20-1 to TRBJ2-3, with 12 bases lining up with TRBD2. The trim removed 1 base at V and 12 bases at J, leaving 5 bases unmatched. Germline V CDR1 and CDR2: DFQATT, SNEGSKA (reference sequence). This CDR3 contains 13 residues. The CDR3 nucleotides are TGCAGTGCTAGAGGACTAGCGGGAGCCCCCCAGTATTTT. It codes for CSARGLAGAPQYF.

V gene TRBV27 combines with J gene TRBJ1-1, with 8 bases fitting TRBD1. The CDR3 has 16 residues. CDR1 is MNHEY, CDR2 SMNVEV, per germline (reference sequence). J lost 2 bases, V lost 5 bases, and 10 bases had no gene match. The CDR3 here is CASSRMPGTGNTEAFF. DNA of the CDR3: TGTGCCAGCAGTCGAATGCCCGGGACAGGTAACACTGAAGCTTTCTTT.

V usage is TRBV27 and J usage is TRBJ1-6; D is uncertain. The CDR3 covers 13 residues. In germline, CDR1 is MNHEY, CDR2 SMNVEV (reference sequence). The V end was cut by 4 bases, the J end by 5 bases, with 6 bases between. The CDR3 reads CASSSNNNSPLHF. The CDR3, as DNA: TGTGCCAGCAGTTCTAACAATAATTCACCCCTCCACTTT.

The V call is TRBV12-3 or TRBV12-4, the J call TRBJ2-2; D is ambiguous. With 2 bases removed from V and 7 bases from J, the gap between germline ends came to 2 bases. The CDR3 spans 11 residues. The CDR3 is CASSLYGELFF. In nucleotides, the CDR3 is TGTGCCAGCAGTTTATACGGGGAGCTGTTTTTT.

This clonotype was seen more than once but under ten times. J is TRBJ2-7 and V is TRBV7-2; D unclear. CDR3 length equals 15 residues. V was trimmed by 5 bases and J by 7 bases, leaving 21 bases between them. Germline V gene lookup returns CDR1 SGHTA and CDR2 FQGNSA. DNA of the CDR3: TGTGCCAGCAGCCAGCTCACCACTGCGATGAGTGAGCAGTACTTC. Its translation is CASSQLTTAMSEQYF.

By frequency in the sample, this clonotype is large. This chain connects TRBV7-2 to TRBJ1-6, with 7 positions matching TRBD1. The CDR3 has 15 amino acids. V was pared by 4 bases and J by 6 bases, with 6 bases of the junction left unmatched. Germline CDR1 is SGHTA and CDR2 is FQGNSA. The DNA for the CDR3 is TGTGCCAGCAGCTCCTACAGGGGCGGTAATTCACCCCTCCACTTT. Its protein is CASSSYRGGNSPLHF. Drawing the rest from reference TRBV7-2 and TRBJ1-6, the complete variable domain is GAGVSQSPSNKVTEKGKDVELRCDPISGHTALYWYRQSLGQGLEFLIYFQGNSAPDKSGLPSDRFSAERTGGSVSTLTIQRTQQEDSAVYLCASSSYRGGNSPLHFGNGTRLTVT.

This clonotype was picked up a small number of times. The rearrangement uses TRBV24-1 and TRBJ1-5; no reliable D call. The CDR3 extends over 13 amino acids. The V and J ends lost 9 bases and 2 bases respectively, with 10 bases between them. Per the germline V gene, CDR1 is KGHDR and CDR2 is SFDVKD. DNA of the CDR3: TGTGCCACCTCTTTGTGGGGCAATCAGCCCCAGCATTTT. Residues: CATSLWGNQPQHF.

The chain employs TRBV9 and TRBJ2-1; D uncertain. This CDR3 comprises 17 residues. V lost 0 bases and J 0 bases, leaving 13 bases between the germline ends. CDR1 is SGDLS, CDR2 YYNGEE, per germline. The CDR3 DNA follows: TGTGCCAGCAGCGTAGGAAGTGGCCTGAGCTCCTACAATGAGCAGTTCTTC. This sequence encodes CASSVGSGLSSYNEQFF.